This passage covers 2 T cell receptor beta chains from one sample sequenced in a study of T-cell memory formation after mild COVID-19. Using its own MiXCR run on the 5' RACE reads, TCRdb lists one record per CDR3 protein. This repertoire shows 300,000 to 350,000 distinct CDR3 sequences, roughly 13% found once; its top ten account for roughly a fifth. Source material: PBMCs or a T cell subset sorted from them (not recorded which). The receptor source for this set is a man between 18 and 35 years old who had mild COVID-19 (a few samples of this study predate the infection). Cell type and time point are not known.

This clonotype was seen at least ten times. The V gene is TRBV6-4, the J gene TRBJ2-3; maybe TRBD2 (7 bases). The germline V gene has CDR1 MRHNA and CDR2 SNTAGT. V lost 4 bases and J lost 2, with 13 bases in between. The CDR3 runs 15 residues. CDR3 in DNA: TGTGCCAGCAGTGCACTTGGGGGGGCCACAGATACGCAGTATTTT. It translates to CASSALGGATDTQYF.

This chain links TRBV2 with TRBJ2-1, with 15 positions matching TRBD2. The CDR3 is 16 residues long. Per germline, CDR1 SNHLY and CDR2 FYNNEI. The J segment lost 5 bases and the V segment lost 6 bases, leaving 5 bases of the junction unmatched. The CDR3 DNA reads TGTGCCAGCAGCCGGACTAGCGGGGGGGGTCACAATGAGCAGTTCTTC. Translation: CASSRTSGGGHNEQFF.